This T cell receptor (beta chain) is drawn from a study of blood T cell repertoires in COVID-19. Whole-study context: There were acute and convalescent COVID-19 samples, and they came from the United States, Italy and Spain. PBMCs, B-cell-depleted T cells, or T cells provided the cDNA or gDNA that made up the material.

Original processing notes: Cell counts per sample came from amplifying reference gene primers. Here immunoSEQ multiplex PCR was the method, and the copy in TCRdb shows in-frame clones only, minus some. The V and J calls and clone size were taken over from that table, and D and trimming were inferred from the DNA. The sample holds more than 95,000 clones, around four fifths seen once. The sequence derives from an elderly man with active or convalescent COVID-19. Sample: peripheral blood.

The DNA of the CDR3 is TGTGCCAGCAGTCCGACGACACATCAGCCCCAGCATTTT. Encoded protein: CASSPTTHQPQHF. This chain joins TRBV6-5 and TRBJ1-5; D remains ambiguous. The CDR3 runs to 13 residues. Trimming pared 5 bases from V and 5 bases from J, leaving 10 bases between. Germline loops: CDR1 MNHEY, CDR2 SVGAGI.